This TCR beta chain was sequenced during a study of T cells in Graves' hyperthyroidism and ophthalmopathy. Study-level points and caveats: Blood also contained most expanded thyroid clonotypes above 0.001. From stable hyperthyroidism, ophthalmopathy was set apart by a 13 V-J model.

CDR1 ENHRY and CDR2 SYGVKD come from the germline V gene. V lost 11 bases, J lost 6 bases, and 5 bases lay in between. This CDR3 comprises 9 residues. It was RNA transcripts that yielded the amplified TCR beta CDR3 regions. A set of HTBI primers served as the primers for a first-round RT-PCR of the TCR CDR3. Each CDR3 protein is one row after TCRdb ran MiXCR on the multiplex PCR reads. Among about 290,000 distinct CDR3 sequences, over 15% were seen once, and the ten largest hold around 35%. Of note for this clonotype: Its target is unknown.

The specimen was blood. The TCR sequence derives from a man aged 25-45 years with Graves' hyperthyroidism. J is TRBJ1-5 and V is TRBV10-3; D remains unclear. The CDR3 loop is CASGQPQHF. The CDR3 DNA reads as TGTGCCTCGGGTCAGCCCCAGCATTTT.